This TCR beta chain is from a study of shared clonotypes between healthy human individuals. The donors, healthy adults who were HIV-negative, had experienced no recent acute infections or vaccinations. The study drew all its donors from Caucasian adults living in Nashville, Tennessee. It was into CD45RA+ naive and CD45RA-negative memory subsets that the CD4+ cells were split. Trimming left V 4 bases short and J 0 bases short, with 4 bases between. Per germline, CDR1 SGHAT and CDR2 FQNNGV. The CDR3 is 13 residues long. Profiling relied on immunoSEQ multiplex PCR, and the TCRdb table lists in-frame clones only, not all of them. The sample has about 2.3 million clones, 85% to 95% seen once; the top ten hold 0.37%.

J is TRBJ1-3 and V is TRBV11-2; D call uncertain. Input material: naive CD4+ T cells from PBMCs. Subset reported: CD45RA+ positively selected. This clonotype was obtained from a man between 18 and 35 years old in good health. Some clones in this sample may be carry-over from other donors' samples. The chain's CDR3 is CASSSDSGNTIYF. The CDR3, as DNA: TGTGCCAGCAGCTCCGACTCTGGAAACACCATATATTTT.